The 8 T cell receptor beta chains below all came from one sample that was sequenced in a study of radiotherapy plus CTLA-4 blockade in lung cancer. Sequencing was performed with immunoSEQ multiplex PCR; in TCRdb, only in-frame clones are kept and a portion is missing. The data show about 88,000 clones, about two thirds seen once. This specimen was peripheral blood, taken from a patient treated with radiotherapy plus ipilimumab. The receptors stem from a human donor with non-small cell lung cancer that progressed on radiotherapy plus ipilimumab.

This clone was counted once. This chain connects TRBV5-1 to TRBJ2-5; 13 bases agree with TRBD2. Germline assignment: CDR1 SGHRS and CDR2 YFSETQ. Trimming removed 0 bases from V and 1 base from J; junction bases left unmatched: 3. This CDR3 is built from 17 residues. CDR3 nucleotides: TGCGCCAGCAGCTTGGCGGGACTAGCGGGAACCCAAGAGACCCAGTACTTC. It encodes CASSLAGLAGTQETQYF.

This clone was observed at least ten times. V is TRBV30 and J is TRBJ1-1; D is unresolved. Trimming took 4 bases from V and 11 from J, leaving 23 bases between them. The CDR3 sequence is 14 residues long. Per germline, CDR1 GTSNPN and CDR2 SVGIG (reference sequence). This chain's CDR3 is CAWNLKSGRTVAFF. The DNA for the CDR3 is TGTGCCTGGAACCTCAAATCTGGCAGGACGGTGGCTTTCTTT.

The genes are TRBV6-5 and TRBJ1-2; D gene ambiguous. CDR3 size: 10 residues. Germline V gene lookup returns CDR1 MNHEY and CDR2 SVGAGI. Trimming took off 6 bases at V and 8 bases at J, with 7 bases between the two ends. This chain's CDR3 is CASSTQGYTF. The CDR3, as DNA: TGTGCCAGCAGCACGCAAGGCTACACCTTC.

The V and J genes are TRBV28 and TRBJ2-2, with 7 bases that match TRBD2. Trimming removed 6 bases from V and 1 base from J; junction bases left unmatched: 14. From germline, CDR1 is MDHEN and CDR2 SYDVKM. CDR3 length equals 18 residues. CDR3 in DNA: TGTGCCAGCAGGTCCATTATTCCGGGACTAATGAACACCGGGGAGCTGTTTTTT. Its translation is CASRSIIPGLMNTGELFF.

This clone was seen a single time. J is TRBJ2-7 and V is TRBV5-6; D call uncertain. V was trimmed by 2 bases and J by 5 bases, leaving 14 bases between them. The CDR3 spans 14 residues. Germline V lookup: CDR1 SGHDT, CDR2 YYEEEE. The CDR3 DNA sequence: TGTGCCAGCAGCTTCGCGACAAACAACCACGAGCAGTACTTC. Protein sequence: CASSFATNNHEQYF.

J is TRBJ1-1 and V is TRBV14, with D perhaps TRBD1 (6 bases). Germline-derived CDR1 and CDR2 are SGHDN and FVKESK. Trimming left V 4 bases short and J 11 bases short, with 20 bases between. This CDR3 comprises 14 residues. The chain's CDR3 is CASSREGGLGGAFF. As DNA, the CDR3 is TGTGCCAGCAGCCGCGAGGGGGGCCTCGGAGGGGCTTTCTTT.

This chain links TRBV10-1 with TRBJ1-4; no clear D gene. V lost 6 bases and J lost 2, with 10 bases in between. The CDR3 length is 14 residues. Per the germline V gene, CDR1 is WNHNN and CDR2 is SYGVQD (reference sequence). The DNA of the CDR3 is TGCGCCAGCAGGGTTTTGGCGACTAATGAAAAACTGTTTTTT. Protein sequence: CASRVLATNEKLFF.

J is TRBJ2-1 and V is TRBV11-1; 9 positions match TRBD1. The CDR3 contains 15 residues. J gave up 4 bases and V 4 bases, and 5 bases lay outside the gene matches. Germline values: CDR1 SGHAT, CDR2 FQDESV (reference sequence). The CDR3: CASSSRTGAYNEQFF. The CDR3 DNA follows: TGTGCCAGCAGCTCAAGGACAGGGGCTTACAATGAGCAGTTCTTC.